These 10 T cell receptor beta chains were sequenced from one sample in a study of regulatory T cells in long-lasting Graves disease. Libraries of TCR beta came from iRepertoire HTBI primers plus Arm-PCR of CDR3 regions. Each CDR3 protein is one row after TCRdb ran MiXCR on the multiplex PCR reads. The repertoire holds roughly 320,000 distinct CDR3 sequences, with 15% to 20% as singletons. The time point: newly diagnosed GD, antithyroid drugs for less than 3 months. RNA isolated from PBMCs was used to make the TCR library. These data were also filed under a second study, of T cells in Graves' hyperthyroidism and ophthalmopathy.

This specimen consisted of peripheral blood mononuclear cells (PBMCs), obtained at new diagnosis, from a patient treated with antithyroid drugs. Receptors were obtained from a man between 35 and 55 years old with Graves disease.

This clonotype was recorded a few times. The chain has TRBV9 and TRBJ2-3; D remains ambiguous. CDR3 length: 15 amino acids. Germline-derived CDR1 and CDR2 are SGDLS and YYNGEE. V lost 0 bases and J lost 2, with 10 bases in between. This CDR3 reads CASSVGVAITDTQYF. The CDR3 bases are TGTGCCAGCAGCGTAGGGGTAGCTATCACAGATACGCAGTATTTT. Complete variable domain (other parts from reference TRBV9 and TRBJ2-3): DSGVTQTPKHLITATGQRVTLRCSPRSGDLSVYWYQQSLDQGLQFLIQYYNGEERAKGNILERFSAQQFPDLHSELNLSSLELGDSALYFCASSVGVAITDTQYFGPGTRLTVL.

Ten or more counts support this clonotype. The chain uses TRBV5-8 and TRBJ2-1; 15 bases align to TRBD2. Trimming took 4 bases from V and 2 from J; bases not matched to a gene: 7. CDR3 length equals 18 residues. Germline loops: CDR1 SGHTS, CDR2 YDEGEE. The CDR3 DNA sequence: TGTGCCAGCAGCCCTGCCGGGACTAGCGGGGGGACCTACAATGAGCAGTTCTTC. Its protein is CASSPAGTSGGTYNEQFF.

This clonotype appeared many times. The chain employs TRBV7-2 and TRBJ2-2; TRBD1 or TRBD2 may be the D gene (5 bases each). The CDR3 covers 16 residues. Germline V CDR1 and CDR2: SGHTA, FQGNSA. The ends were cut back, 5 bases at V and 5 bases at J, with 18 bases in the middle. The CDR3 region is CASSLHWDGVTGELFF. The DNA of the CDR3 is TGTGCCAGCAGCCTACATTGGGACGGGGTGACCGGGGAGCTGTTTTTT.

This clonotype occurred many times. The CDR3: CAISGTSGGYEQYF. The DNA of the CDR3 is TGTGCCATCAGCGGGACTAGCGGGGGGTACGAGCAGTACTTC. The J gene is TRBJ2-7, the V gene TRBV10-3; TRBD2 aligns across 15 bases. From germline, CDR1 is ENHRY and CDR2 SYGVKD. Losses at the gene ends were 6 bases for V and 4 bases for J; bases not matched to a gene: 1. The CDR3 extends over 14 amino acids.

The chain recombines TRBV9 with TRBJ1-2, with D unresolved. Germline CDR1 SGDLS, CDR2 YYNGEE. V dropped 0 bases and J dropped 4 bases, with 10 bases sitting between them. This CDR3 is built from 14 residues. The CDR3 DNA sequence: TGTGCCAGCAGCGTAGGTGAGGGCCTCTATGGCTACACCTTC. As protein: CASSVGEGLYGYTF.

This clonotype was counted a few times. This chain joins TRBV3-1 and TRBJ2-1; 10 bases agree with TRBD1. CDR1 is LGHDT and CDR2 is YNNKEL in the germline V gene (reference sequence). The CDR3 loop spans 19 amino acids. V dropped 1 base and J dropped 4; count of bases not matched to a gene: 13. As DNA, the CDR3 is TGTGCCAGCAGCCAAGGGGGGACAGGGGTGTTTCGATTTTACAATGAGCAGTTCTTC. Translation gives CASSQGGTGVFRFYNEQFF.

The CDR3 reads CASSPPGGAGQPQHF. Here the CDR3 DNA reads TGTGCCAGCTCACCACCGGGGGGGGCTGGGCAGCCCCAGCATTTT. The rearrangement joins TRBV18 to TRBJ1-5, with D perhaps TRBD1 (6 bases). Between the trimmed V and J ends, which lost 0 bases and 7 bases, there was a span of 13 bases. The CDR3 has 15 amino acids. Germline CDR1 reads KGHSH; CDR2 reads LQKENI.

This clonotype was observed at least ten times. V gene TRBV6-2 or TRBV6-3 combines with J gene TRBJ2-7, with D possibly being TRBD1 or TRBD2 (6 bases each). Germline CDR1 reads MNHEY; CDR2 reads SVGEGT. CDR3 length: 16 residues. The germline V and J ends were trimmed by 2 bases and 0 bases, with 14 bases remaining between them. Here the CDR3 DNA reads TGTGCCAGCAGTTACGGTGTCGGGGGCCCCTCCTACGAGCAGTACTTC. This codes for CASSYGVGGPSYEQYF.

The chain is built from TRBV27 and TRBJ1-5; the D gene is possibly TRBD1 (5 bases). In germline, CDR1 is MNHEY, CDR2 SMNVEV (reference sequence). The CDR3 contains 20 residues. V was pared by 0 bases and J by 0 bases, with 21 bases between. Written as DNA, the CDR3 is TGTGCCAGCAGTTTATCCCGCGGGGCCAGCAATATGTATAGCAATCAGCCCCAGCATTTT. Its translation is CASSLSRGASNMYSNQPQHF.

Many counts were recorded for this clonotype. Written as DNA, the CDR3 is TGCAGTGCTAGAGGACCTAGAGGACAGGGCCTCTCCTACGAGCAGTACTTC. Translating it yields CSARGPRGQGLSYEQYF. V usage is TRBV20-1 and J usage is TRBJ2-7; TRBD1 aligns across 8 bases. The CDR3 is made up of 17 amino acids. The trim removed 1 base at V and 0 bases at J, leaving 11 bases unmatched. Germline V CDR1 and CDR2: DFQATT, SNEGSKA (reference sequence).